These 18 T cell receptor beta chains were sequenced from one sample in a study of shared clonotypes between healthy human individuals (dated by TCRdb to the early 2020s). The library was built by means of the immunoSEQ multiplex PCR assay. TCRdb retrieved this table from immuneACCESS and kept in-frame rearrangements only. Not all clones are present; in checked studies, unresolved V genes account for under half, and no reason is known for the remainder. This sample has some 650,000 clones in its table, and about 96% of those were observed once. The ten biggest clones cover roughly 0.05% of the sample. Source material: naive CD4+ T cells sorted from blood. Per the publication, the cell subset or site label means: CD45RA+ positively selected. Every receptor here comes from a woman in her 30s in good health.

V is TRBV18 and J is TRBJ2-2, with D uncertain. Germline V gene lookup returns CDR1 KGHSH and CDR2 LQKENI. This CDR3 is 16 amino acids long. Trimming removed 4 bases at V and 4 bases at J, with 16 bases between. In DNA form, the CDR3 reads TGTGCCAGCTCACTATGGAGTGGACGGGCCACCGGGGAGCTGTTTTTT. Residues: CASSLWSGRATGELFF.

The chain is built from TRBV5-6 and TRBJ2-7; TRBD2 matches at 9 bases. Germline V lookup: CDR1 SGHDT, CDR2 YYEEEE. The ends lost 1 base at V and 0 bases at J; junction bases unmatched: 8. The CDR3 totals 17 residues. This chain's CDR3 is CASSLLVLAGSSYEQYF. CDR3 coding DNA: TGTGCCAGCAGCTTGCTTGTACTAGCGGGTAGCTCCTACGAGCAGTACTTC.

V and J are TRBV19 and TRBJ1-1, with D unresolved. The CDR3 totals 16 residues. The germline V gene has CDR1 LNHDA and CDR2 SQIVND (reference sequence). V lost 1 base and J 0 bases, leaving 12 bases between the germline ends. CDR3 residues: CASSIVTASVNTEAFF. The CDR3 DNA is TGTGCCAGTAGTATAGTGACCGCGTCGGTGAACACTGAAGCTTTCTTT.

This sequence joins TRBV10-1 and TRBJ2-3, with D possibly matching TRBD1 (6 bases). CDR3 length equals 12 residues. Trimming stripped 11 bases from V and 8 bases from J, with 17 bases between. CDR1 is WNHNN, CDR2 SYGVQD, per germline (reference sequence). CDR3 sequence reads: CAGYRVRGTQYF. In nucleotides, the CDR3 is TGCGCCGGTTACAGGGTACGGGGTACGCAGTATTTT.

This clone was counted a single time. CDR3 DNA: TGCGCCAGCAGCTTGGGGTCAGACAGGGTCGACTATGGCTACACCTTC. Residues: CASSLGSDRVDYGYTF. The V gene is TRBV5-1, the J gene TRBJ1-2; 7 bases map to TRBD1. Looked up from germline, CDR1 is SGHRS and CDR2 is YFSETQ. The length of the CDR3 is 16 residues. The ends lost 0 bases at V and 3 bases at J; junction bases unmatched: 8. The whole variable domain, remainder taken from reference TRBV5-1 and TRBJ1-2, is KAGVTQTPRYLIKTRGQQVTLSCSPISGHRSVSWYQQTPGQGLQFLFEYFSETQRNKGNFPGRFSGRQFSNSRSEMNVSTLELGDSALYLCASSLGSDRVDYGYTFGSGTRLTVV.

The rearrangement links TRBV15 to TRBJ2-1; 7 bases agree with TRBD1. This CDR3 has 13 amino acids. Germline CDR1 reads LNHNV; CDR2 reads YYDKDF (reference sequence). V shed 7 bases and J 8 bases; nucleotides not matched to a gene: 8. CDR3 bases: TGTGCCACCACCCCTACAGGGGTGGATGAGCAGTTCTTC. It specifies CATTPTGVDEQFF.

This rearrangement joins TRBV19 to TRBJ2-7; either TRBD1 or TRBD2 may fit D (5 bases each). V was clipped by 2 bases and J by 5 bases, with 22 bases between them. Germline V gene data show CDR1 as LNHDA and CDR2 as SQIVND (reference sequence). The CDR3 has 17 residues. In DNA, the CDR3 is TGTGCCAGTAGTATAATTTATCAGGGAGAGACCCCCAACGAGCAGTACTTC. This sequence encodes CASSIIYQGETPNEQYF.

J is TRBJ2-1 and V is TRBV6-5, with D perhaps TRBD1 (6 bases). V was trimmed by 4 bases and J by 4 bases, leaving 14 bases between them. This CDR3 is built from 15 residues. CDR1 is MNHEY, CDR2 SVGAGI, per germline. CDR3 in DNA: TGTGCCAGCAGTTCCCCTTCCCAGGGGTACAATGAGCAGTTCTTC. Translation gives CASSSPSQGYNEQFF.

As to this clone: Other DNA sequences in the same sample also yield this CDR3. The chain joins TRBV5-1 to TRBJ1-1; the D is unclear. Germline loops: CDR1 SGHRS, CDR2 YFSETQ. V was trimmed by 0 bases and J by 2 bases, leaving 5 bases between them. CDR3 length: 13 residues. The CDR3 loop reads CASSLAENTEAFF. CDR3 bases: TGCGCCAGCAGCTTGGCAGAAAACACTGAAGCTTTCTTT.

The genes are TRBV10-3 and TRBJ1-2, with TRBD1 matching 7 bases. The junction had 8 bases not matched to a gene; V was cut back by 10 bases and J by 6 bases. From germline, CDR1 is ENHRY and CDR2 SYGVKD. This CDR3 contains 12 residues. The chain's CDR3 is CATRGGADGYTF. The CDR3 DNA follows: TGTGCCACCCGAGGGGGCGCGGATGGCTACACCTTC.

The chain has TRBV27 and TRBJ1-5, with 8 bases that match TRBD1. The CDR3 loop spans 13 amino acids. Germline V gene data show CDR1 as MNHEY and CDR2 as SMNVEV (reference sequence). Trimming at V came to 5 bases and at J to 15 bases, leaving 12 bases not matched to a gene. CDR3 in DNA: TGTGCCAGCAGTCTCCACGACAGGGGCCGTATGCATTTT. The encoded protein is CASSLHDRGRMHF.

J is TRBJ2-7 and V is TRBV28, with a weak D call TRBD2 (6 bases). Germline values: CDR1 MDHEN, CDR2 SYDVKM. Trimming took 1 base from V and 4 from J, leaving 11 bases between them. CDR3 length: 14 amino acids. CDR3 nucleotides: TGTGCCAGCAGTTTATCGACGGGAGCGTACGAGCAGTACTTC. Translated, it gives CASSLSTGAYEQYF.

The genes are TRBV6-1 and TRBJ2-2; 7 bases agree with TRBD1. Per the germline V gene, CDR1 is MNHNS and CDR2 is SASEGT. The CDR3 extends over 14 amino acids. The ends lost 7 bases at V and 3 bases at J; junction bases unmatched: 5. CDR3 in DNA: TGTGCCAGCACCAACAGGGGTTACACCGGGGAGCTGTTTTTT. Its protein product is CASTNRGYTGELFF.

For the CDR3, the DNA is TGCGCCAGCAGCCAAGGTGCAAGCGTAGCAGATACGCAGTATTTT. Protein: CASSQGASVADTQYF. The chain recombines TRBV4-1 with TRBJ2-3; D ambiguous. The CDR3 runs to 15 residues. Trimming left V 1 base short and J 4 bases short, with 12 bases between. In germline, CDR1 is MGHRA, CDR2 YSYEKL.

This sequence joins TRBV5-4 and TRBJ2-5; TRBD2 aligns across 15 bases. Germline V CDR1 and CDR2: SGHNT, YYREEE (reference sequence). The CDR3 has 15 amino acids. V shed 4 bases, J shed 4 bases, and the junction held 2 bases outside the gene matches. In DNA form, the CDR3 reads TGTGCCAGCAGCACGGGACTAGCGGGGGGAGAGACCCAGTACTTC. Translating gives CASSTGLAGGETQYF.

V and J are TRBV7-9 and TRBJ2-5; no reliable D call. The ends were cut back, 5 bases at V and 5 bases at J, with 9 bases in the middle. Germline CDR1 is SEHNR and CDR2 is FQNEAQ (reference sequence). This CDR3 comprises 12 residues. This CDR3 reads CASSQVGETQYF. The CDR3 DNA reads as TGTGCCAGCAGCCAGGTTGGGGAGACCCAGTACTTC. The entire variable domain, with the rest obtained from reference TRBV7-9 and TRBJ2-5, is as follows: DTGVSQNPRHKITKRGQNVTFRCDPISEHNRLYWYRQTLGQGPEFLTYFQNEAQLEKSRLLSDRFSAERPKGSFSTLEIQRTEQGDSAMYLCASSQVGETQYFGPGTRLLVL.

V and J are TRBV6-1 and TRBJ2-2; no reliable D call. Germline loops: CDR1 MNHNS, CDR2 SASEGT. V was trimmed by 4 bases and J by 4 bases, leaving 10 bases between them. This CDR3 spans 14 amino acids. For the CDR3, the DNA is TGTGCCAGCAGTGTGCTAGACGCCACCGGGGAGCTGTTTTTT. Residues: CASSVLDATGELFF.

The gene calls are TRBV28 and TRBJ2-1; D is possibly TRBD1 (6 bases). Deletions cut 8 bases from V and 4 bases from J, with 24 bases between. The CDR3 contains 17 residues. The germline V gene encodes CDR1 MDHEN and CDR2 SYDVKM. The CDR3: CASEMAGVQRQYNEQFF. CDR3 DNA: TGTGCCAGCGAAATGGCAGGGGTCCAGCGTCAGTACAATGAGCAGTTCTTC.